A selection of T cell receptor beta chains follows, all from one sample in a study of response to subunit inactivated influenza vaccine. MiXCR, applied by TCRdb to the RT-PCR reads, yields one record per CDR3 protein. The sample lists a few hundred thousand distinct CDR3 sequences; 11% were seen once. The same data also contributed to another study, on T cells expressing NK-cell markers.

Sequenced here: PBMCs from blood, sampled on the day of vaccination. The receptors were gathered from a man aged 50 or older who received an inactivated influenza vaccine. CDR3s include the opening cysteine and the closing phenylalanine or tryptophan. A D gene is named only where the DNA matches it firmly. Expanded clones get a size class; other rows say once, few or many, or leave the size out.

cdr3_length clone_size j_call v_call d_call cdr3_nt cdr3_aa
14 - TRBJ2-1 TRBV11-3 - TGTGCCAGCAGCCCCGACCGCGCTAGTCGGGAGCAGTTCTTC CASSPDRASREQFF
13 many TRBJ1-2 TRBV12-3/TRBV12-4 TRBD1 TGTGCCAGCAGTTTAGGACAGGGCTATGGCTACACCTTC CASSLGQGYGYTF
10 - TRBJ2-3 TRBV29-1 - TGCAGCGTCGTACCAGATACGCAGTATTTT CSVVPDTQYF
13 few TRBJ2-2 TRBV7-2 - TGTGGGTCTCAGGGCGATAGAACCGGGGAGCTGTTTTTT CGSQGDRTGELFF
17 many TRBJ2-2 TRBV12-3/TRBV12-4 - TGTGCCAGCAGTCCCGCGTTAAGGGTGGGAAACACCGGGGAGCTGTTTTTT CASSPALRVGNTGELFF
14 - TRBJ2-7 TRBV27 TRBD1 TGTGCCAGCAGTTTTCGAGGGGGCGGCTACGAGCAGTACTTC CASSFRGGGYEQYF
11 few TRBJ2-5 TRBV5-1 - TGCGCCAGTCAGATAGAAGAGACCCAGTACTTC CASQIEETQYF
13 - TRBJ1-6 TRBV20-1 TRBD1 TGCAGTGCGACCGGGACAGGGAACAAACCCCTCCACTTT CSATGTGNKPLHF
13 - TRBJ2-3 TRBV20-1 TRBD2 TGCGCAAAGTGGGTCGGGAGGATAGATACGCAGTATTTT CAKWVGRIDTQYF
13 - TRBJ2-1 TRBV20-1 - TGCAGTGCTAGAGTAAGTTTAGGAAAGGAGCAGTTCTTC CSARVSLGKEQFF
15 few TRBJ2-3 TRBV5-6 - TGTGCCAGCACAACTTACAGGACCCACACAGATACGCAGTATTTT CASTTYRTHTDTQYF
14 few TRBJ2-2 TRBV24-1 - TGTGCCACCAGTGAGCGGACGGCCACCGGGGAGCTGTTTTTT CATSERTATGELFF
14 - TRBJ2-7 TRBV30 - TGTGCCTGGAGTATCGGGGAGGCATCCTACGAGCAGTACTTC CAWSIGEASYEQYF
19 - TRBJ2-5 TRBV6-2/TRBV6-3 TRBD2 TGTGCCAGCAGTTACGTTCGCGGGAGGGCCCCTATACACCAAGAGACCCAGTACTTC CASSYVRGRAPIHQETQYF
13 few TRBJ2-5 TRBV7-2 - TGTGCCAGCAGCCAGGGGGGGGACCTGGCCCAGTACTTC CASSQGGDLAQYF
15 few TRBJ2-7 TRBV12-3/TRBV12-4 TRBD1 TGTGCCAGCACTCTAAGCCGGGACAGGGGCGGCGAGCAGTACTTC CASTLSRDRGGEQYF
16 - TRBJ2-5 TRBV3-1 TRBD2 TGTGCCAGCAGCCAAGGTGTAGCGGGGAACCAAGAGACCCAGTACTTC CASSQGVAGNQETQYF
17 many TRBJ1-1 TRBV7-9 - TGTGCCAGCAGCTTAGGGCGGGGCCTTCATGTTAACACTGAAGCTTTCTTT CASSLGRGLHVNTEAFF
15 few TRBJ1-1 TRBV4-3 - TGCGCCAGCAGCCAAGATGCACTTCCGGGCACTGAAGCTTTCTTT CASSQDALPGTEAFF
14 many TRBJ2-1 TRBV29-1 - TGCAGCGTTGAAGCCTTGTTATCGGGAAATGAGCAGTTCTTC CSVEALLSGNEQFF